This TCR beta chain was profiled in a study of blood T cell repertoires in COVID-19. Overall study: T cells, B-cell-depleted T cells, or PBMCs supplied cDNA or gDNA.

Per the study methods: Reference gene primer amplification gave estimated nucleated cell counts. Clones were read by immunoSEQ multiplex PCR, and TCRdb kept only the in-frame ones, dropping some. V, J and clone size are those of that table, while D and trimming were read from the DNA. The sample holds roughly 52,000 clones, around 88% seen once. Germline CDR1 and CDR2: MNHEY and SVGAGI. This CDR3 is 13 amino acids long. With 5 bases removed from V and 5 bases from J, the gap between germline ends came to 12 bases. This chain joins TRBV6-5 and TRBJ1-2; tentative D call: TRBD1 (6 bases). Sequencing used peripheral blood. The sequence derives from a human donor in a cohort sampled during active COVID-19. The CDR3: CASSPTTGYGYTF. Here the CDR3 DNA reads TGTGCCAGCAGTCCGACAACAGGGTATGGCTACACCTTC.